A selection of T cell receptor beta chains follows, all from one sample in a study of shared clonotypes between healthy human individuals. TCRdb's copy holds only in-frame clones and misses some; the assay was immunoSEQ multiplex PCR. Among some 1 million clones, approximately 70% were seen once, and the ten largest hold approximately 1.5%. Sequenced sample: memory CD4+ T cells sorted from blood. These receptors all come from a man aged 18-30 years in good health. Each CDR3 is given without its conserved first and last residue. The order of the fields is V gene, J gene, CDR3 protein.

TRBV6-5,TRBJ1-2,ASSYYTGSNYGYT
TRBV6-5,TRBJ2-2,ASSRQGGGGELF
TRBV6-9,TRBJ1-2,ASRVGRTGGYT
TRBV5-1,TRBJ1-1,ASSLRVFGEAF
TRBV5-1,NA,ASSSGDRTIYEQY
TRBV20-1,TRBJ1-1,SATRDKEAF
TRBV19,TRBJ1-1,ASSIPLYSTEAF
TRBV6-1,TRBJ1-5,ASKYVRAGIMPQH
TRBV6-1,TRBJ1-4,ASSDPRGASEKLF
TRBV6-6,TRBJ2-3,ASTGTGVSTDTQY
TRBV9,TRBJ2-1,ASSVAGGVPSNEQF
TRBV7-9,TRBJ1-2,ASSLELVGRGYT
TRBV5-6,TRBJ2-2,ASSLALAGRNTGELF
TRBV9,TRBJ1-3,ASSQDQGLPGNTIY
TRBV28,TRBJ1-2,ASRGQAYGYT
TRBV2,TRBJ1-2,ASNVDRLYGYT
TRBV27,TRBJ1-2,ASSPKPLLSGDGYT
TRBV6-6,TRBJ1-5,ASSKTTNMRNQPQH
TRBV27,TRBJ2-6,ASSFEIGRAGANVLT
TRBV5-1,TRBJ2-5,ASSFLTRETQY
TRBV7-2,TRBJ2-7,ASSLVGGGSSYEQY
TRBV7-2,TRBJ1-1,ASSLGFLGRNTEAF
TRBV9,TRBJ2-2,ASSQPQGRANTGELF
TRBV6-5,TRBJ1-2,ASRNRDDYGYT
TRBV19,TRBJ1-5,ASSFDYNQPQH
TRBV5-1,TRBJ2-5,ASSLQGMEGGTQY
TRBV5-5,TRBJ2-6,ASSSGVAGANVLT
TRBV5-4,TRBJ1-4,ASSEGQGGNEKLF
TRBV7-2,TRBJ2-6,ASSPQGGANVLT
TRBV5-1,TRBJ2-1,ASSLGLDNEQF
TRBV5-1,TRBJ1-4,ASSLSGEKLF
TRBV6-1,TRBJ2-1,ASSGGGLADPKQF
TRBV27,TRBJ2-7,ASSQGQGFPYEQY
TRBV30,TRBJ1-2,AWGQGRTNYGYT
TRBV7-9,TRBJ1-2,ASSSRGQGSAYGYT
TRBV6-1,TRBJ2-7,ASSEVGGLGEQY
TRBV5-1,TRBJ2-1,ASSLLQEQF
TRBV6-6,TRBJ1-2,ASSYQVSNYGYT
TRBV19,TRBJ2-7,ASSIDPRGSSYEQY
TRBV18,TRBJ1-2,ASSLSTGNYGYT
TRBV2,TRBJ1-3,ASSVEGAGNTIY
TRBV30,TRBJ2-1,AWSVGSSYNEQF
TRBV5-4,TRBJ2-7,ASSLEVLAGTYEQY
TRBV9,TRBJ2-1,ASSVSGSHSNEQF
TRBV19,TRBJ2-3,ASSMGAGNTDTQY